These 30 T cell receptor beta chains were all obtained from the same sample, sequenced in a study of control samples from healthy donors and cancer patients. Only in-frame clones appear in the TCRdb table, and some are missing; sequencing was by immunoSEQ multiplex PCR. The sample includes around 150,000 clones, roughly 94% of them seen just once. Source material: blood. These receptors were taken from a woman aged 35 to 49 in good health.

V and J are TRBV14 and TRBJ2-3, with D uncertain. Germline CDR1 reads SGHDN; CDR2 reads FVKESK. The V end was cut by 0 bases, the J end by 4 bases, with 8 bases between. The CDR3 loop spans 14 amino acids. CDR3 bases: TGTGCCAGCAGCCAAGATTGGCGTTCAGATACGCAGTATTTT. Residues: CASSQDWRSDTQYF. Looking up the rest from reference TRBV14 and TRBJ2-3 gives the full variable domain: EAGVTQFPSHSVIEKGQTVTLRCDPISGHDNLYWYRRVMGKEIKFLLHFVKESKQDESGMPNNRFLAERTGGTYSTLKVQPAELEDSGVYFCASSQDWRSDTQYFGPGTRLTVL.

The rearrangement joins TRBV27 to TRBJ2-1, with D unclear. CDR1 MNHEY and CDR2 SMNVEV come from the germline V gene (reference sequence). The CDR3 totals 15 residues. Deletions cut 6 bases from V and 4 bases from J, with 16 bases between. The CDR3 sequence: CASSTQGRDYNEQFF. DNA for the CDR3: TGTGCCAGCAGCACTCAAGGACGAGATTACAATGAGCAGTTCTTC.

The chain carries TRBV5-8 and TRBJ1-1, with unresolved D. CDR1 is SGHTS, CDR2 YDEGEE, per germline. The germline V and J ends were trimmed by 4 bases and 8 bases, with 15 bases remaining between them. This CDR3 has 13 residues. The CDR3 coding sequence is TGTGCCAGCAGCGTGACCCGGGCCATCGAAGCTTTCTTT. Translating gives CASSVTRAIEAFF.

This clone has a single count. The chain uses TRBV4-1 and TRBJ1-1; D gene ambiguous. The CDR3 consists of 14 residues. Germline values: CDR1 MGHRA, CDR2 YSYEKL. Trimming left V 2 bases short and J 0 bases short, with 7 bases between. The chain's CDR3 is CASSQRRMNTEAFF. In DNA, the CDR3 is TGCGCCAGCAGCCAACGTCGGATGAACACTGAAGCTTTCTTT.

V and J are TRBV27 and TRBJ2-3; 7 positions match TRBD2. V trimming: 6 bases; J trimming: 4 bases; junction bases outside the gene matches: 10. CDR1 and CDR2 (germline): MNHEY, SMNVEV (reference sequence). CDR3 length equals 15 residues. The CDR3 nucleotides read TGTGCCAGCAGCCTCACTAGCGAGAGGGCAGATACGCAGTATTTT. The encoded protein is CASSLTSERADTQYF.

V usage is TRBV29-1 and J usage is TRBJ1-1; maybe TRBD1 (5 bases). V lost 6 bases to trimming and J lost 3 bases, with 20 bases between them. Germline CDR1 SQVTM, CDR2 ANQGSEA. The CDR3 has 15 amino acids. CDR3 region: CSVWGDRAWDTEAFF. CDR3 in DNA: TGCAGCGTGTGGGGCGACCGCGCGTGGGACACTGAAGCTTTCTTT.

The chain combines TRBV9 with TRBJ1-2, with D tentatively TRBD1 (5 bases). This CDR3 spans 15 amino acids. CDR1 and CDR2 (germline): SGDLS, YYNGEE. Trimming stripped 1 base from V and 8 bases from J, with 18 bases between. The CDR3 DNA reads as TGTGCCAGCAGCGTATACAATTCCCAGGGATACGGCTACACCTTC. It encodes CASSVYNSQGYGYTF. Combining the CDR3 with reference TRBV9 and TRBJ1-2 gives the whole variable domain DSGVTQTPKHLITATGQRVTLRCSPRSGDLSVYWYQQSLDQGLQFLIQYYNGEERAKGNILERFSAQQFPDLHSELNLSSLELGDSALYFCASSVYNSQGYGYTFGSGTRLTVV.

This clone was counted a single time. The chain is built from TRBV7-3 and TRBJ1-4; 10 positions match TRBD1. The CDR3 covers 13 residues. J was trimmed by 8 bases and V by 5 bases; bases with no gene match: 2. Germline loops: CDR1 SGHTA, CDR2 FQGTGA. The CDR3 region has the DNA TGTGCCAGCAGCCCGGGACAGGGGGAAAAACTGTTTTTT. Protein product: CASSPGQGEKLFF.

This chain connects TRBV27 to TRBJ1-1; TRBD1 aligns across 7 bases. The J segment lost 7 bases and the V segment lost 0 bases, leaving 2 bases of the junction unmatched. Germline V gives CDR1 MNHEY, CDR2 SMNVEV (reference sequence). The CDR3 sequence is 13 residues long. The chain's CDR3 is CASSLSRTGEAFF. The CDR3, as DNA: TGTGCCAGCAGTTTATCCAGGACAGGTGAAGCTTTCTTT.

This chain joins TRBV6-2 or TRBV6-3 and TRBJ1-2; D call uncertain. The V end lost 2 bases, the J end lost 2 bases, and 12 bases lay between the germline ends. Germline-derived CDR1 and CDR2 are MNHEY and SVGEGT. The CDR3 sequence is 15 residues long. The CDR3 loop is CASSYRGPLNYGYTF. CDR3 bases: TGTGCCAGCAGTTACAGAGGACCGCTCAACTATGGCTACACCTTC.

The rearrangement joins TRBV3-1 (or the pseudogene TRBV3-2) to TRBJ2-3; D is ambiguous. Germline V CDR1 and CDR2: LGHDT, YNNKEL (reference sequence). The V and J ends lost 0 bases and 10 bases respectively, with 8 bases between them. The CDR3 is 12 residues long. The CDR3 DNA follows: TGTGCCAGCAGCCAAGATGAAGCAGCGCAGTATTTT. Translating it yields CASSQDEAAQYF.

This sequence joins TRBV5-6 and TRBJ1-4; D is uncertain. The germline V gene has CDR1 SGHDT and CDR2 YYEEEE. The CDR3 length is 15 residues. V lost 0 bases, J lost 3 bases, and 9 bases lay in between. CDR3 coding DNA: TGTGCCAGCAGCTTGGGACTCCAAGCTAATGAAAAACTGTTTTTT. This encodes CASSLGLQANEKLFF.

This chain joins TRBV3-1 (or the pseudogene TRBV3-2) and TRBJ2-7; tentatively, D is TRBD1 (6 bases). V dropped 4 bases and J dropped 0 bases, with 10 bases sitting between them. The CDR3 runs to 14 residues. Germline V gives CDR1 LGHDT, CDR2 YNNKEL (reference sequence). The CDR3 region is CASSPYRDSYEQYF. In DNA, the CDR3 is TGTGCCAGCAGCCCTTACAGGGACTCCTACGAGCAGTACTTC.

The genes are TRBV30 and TRBJ1-4, with D unresolved. The length of the CDR3 is 12 residues. V lost 5 bases, J lost 8 bases, and 12 bases lay in between. Germline CDR1 is GTSNPN and CDR2 is SVGIG (reference sequence). The DNA of the CDR3 is TGTGCCTGGGGAGAAGTCCGGGAAAAACTGTTTTTT. Amino acid sequence: CAWGEVREKLFF.

The rearrangement uses TRBV7-2 and TRBJ2-1, with TRBD1 matching over 10 bases. There are 15 residues in the CDR3. The V segment lost 5 bases and the J segment 8 bases; nucleotides outside the gene matches: 9. Germline-derived CDR1 and CDR2 are SGHTA and FQGNSA. Here the CDR3 DNA reads TGTGCCAGCAGCCGCGCGACAGGGGGCGGGTATGAGCAGTTCTTC. Translating it yields CASSRATGGGYEQFF.

The CDR3 spells CASSLEGPYNSPLHF. The CDR3 DNA sequence: TGTGCCAGCAGCTTAGAGGGGCCCTATAATTCACCCCTCCACTTT. The chain is built from TRBV7-2 and TRBJ1-6, with D tentatively TRBD1 (5 bases). This CDR3 is 15 amino acids long. The germline V gene has CDR1 SGHTA and CDR2 FQGNSA. The V and J ends lost 1 base and 2 bases respectively, with 6 bases between them. Looking up the rest from reference TRBV7-2 and TRBJ1-6 gives the full variable domain: GAGVSQSPSNKVTEKGKDVELRCDPISGHTALYWYRQSLGQGLEFLIYFQGNSAPDKSGLPSDRFSAERTGGSVSTLTIQRTQQEDSAVYLCASSLEGPYNSPLHFGNGTRLTVT.

The chain has TRBV7-2 and TRBJ1-2; a weak D match, TRBD1 (5 bases). The CDR3 has 16 residues. Per the germline V gene, CDR1 is SGHTA and CDR2 is FQGNSA. V lost 1 base, J lost 0 bases, and 12 bases lay in between. The CDR3 here is CASSLVKGSANYGYTF. The DNA for the CDR3 is TGTGCCAGCAGCTTAGTCAAGGGGTCGGCTAACTATGGCTACACCTTC. Full variable domain (missing parts from reference TRBV7-2 and TRBJ1-2): GAGVSQSPSNKVTEKGKDVELRCDPISGHTALYWYRQSLGQGLEFLIYFQGNSAPDKSGLPSDRFSAERTGGSVSTLTIQRTQQEDSAVYLCASSLVKGSANYGYTFGSGTRLTVV.

This clone came up once. The rearrangement joins TRBV12-3 or TRBV12-4 to TRBJ1-5, with TRBD1 as a possible D gene (5 bases). CDR3 size: 13 residues. Trimming removed 6 bases from V and 4 bases from J, with 10 bases in between. The CDR3 loop reads CASSPQENQPQHF. DNA of the CDR3: TGTGCCAGCAGCCCACAGGAAAATCAGCCCCAGCATTTT.

The V call is TRBV5-1, the J call TRBJ2-7, with TRBD1 as a possible D gene (5 bases). Germline lookup yields CDR1 SGHRS and CDR2 YFSETQ. With 0 bases removed from V and 2 bases from J, the gap between germline ends came to 9 bases. The CDR3 spans 14 residues. CDR3 sequence reads: CASSLGRVTYEQYF. The CDR3, as DNA: TGCGCCAGCAGCTTGGGCAGGGTAACCTACGAGCAGTACTTC. Full variable domain (rest looked up from reference TRBV5-1 and TRBJ2-7): KAGVTQTPRYLIKTRGQQVTLSCSPISGHRSVSWYQQTPGQGLQFLFEYFSETQRNKGNFPGRFSGRQFSNSRSEMNVSTLELGDSALYLCASSLGRVTYEQYFGPGTRLTVT.

CDR3 protein: CSVVWDRGPYGYTF. The CDR3 coding sequence is TGCAGCGTTGTTTGGGACAGGGGGCCCTATGGCTACACCTTC. The rearrangement uses TRBV29-1 and TRBJ1-2, with 12 bases identical to TRBD1. Losses at the gene ends were 4 bases for V and 4 bases for J; bases not matched to a gene: 4. CDR1 is SQVTM, CDR2 ANQGSEA, per germline. The CDR3 sequence is 14 residues long.

The sample holds one count of this clone. This chain links TRBV6-5 with TRBJ1-5, with TRBD1 as a possible D gene (5 bases). Deletions cut 8 bases from V and 5 bases from J, with 13 bases between. Germline V lookup: CDR1 MNHEY, CDR2 SVGAGI. This CDR3 comprises 13 residues. The CDR3 spells CASRDGGHQPQHF. For the CDR3, the DNA is TGTGCCAGCCGGGACGGTGGTCATCAGCCCCAGCATTTT.

J is TRBJ1-2 and V is TRBV6-5, with a weak D call TRBD1 (6 bases). V lost 0 bases, J lost 8 bases, and 10 bases lay in between. This CDR3 has 13 residues. From germline, CDR1 is MNHEY and CDR2 SVGAGI. The CDR3 region has the DNA TGTGCCAGCAGTTACTCCAGGGGTAGGGGCTACACCTTC. Its protein product is CASSYSRGRGYTF.

This clone has just a few counts. The V call is TRBV24-1, the J call TRBJ1-2; TRBD1 is a possible D gene (5 bases). Germline V gene lookup returns CDR1 KGHDR and CDR2 SFDVKD. The CDR3 covers 13 residues. Deletions cut 3 bases from V and 11 bases from J, with 15 bases between. The CDR3 DNA follows: TGTGCCACCAGTGATGGCAGGGCTCGAAGGTACACCTTC. Protein: CATSDGRARRYTF.

V gene TRBV27 combines with J gene TRBJ2-5; no clear D gene. V lost 5 bases and J lost 0, with 13 bases in between. This CDR3 comprises 15 residues. Germline V gene data show CDR1 as MNHEY and CDR2 as SMNVEV (reference sequence). The CDR3 DNA follows: TGTGCCAGCAGTATACAGTTCCCGTACCAAGAGACCCAGTACTTC. It specifies CASSIQFPYQETQYF.

The J gene is TRBJ1-6, the V gene TRBV5-5, with 9 bases lining up with TRBD1. The germline V gene encodes CDR1 SGHKS and CDR2 YYEKEE (reference sequence). CDR3 size: 17 residues. With 3 bases clipped from V and 10 bases from J, the junction kept 14 bases outside the gene matches. CDR3 region: CASSYAGTGYSQSPLHF. The CDR3 DNA reads as TGTGCCAGCAGCTATGCCGGGACAGGGTACTCTCAGTCACCCCTCCACTTT. The complete variable domain, with remaining parts taken from reference TRBV5-5 and TRBJ1-6, reads DAGVTQSPTHLIKTRGQQVTLRCSPISGHKSVSWYQQVLGQGPQFIFQYYEKEERGRGNFPDRFSARQFPNYSSELNVNALLLGDSALYLCASSYAGTGYSQSPLHFGNGTRLTVT.

The chain joins TRBV7-2 to TRBJ2-1; TRBD2 matches at 11 bases. The CDR3 has 16 residues. Germline V lookup: CDR1 SGHTA, CDR2 FQGNSA. The V segment lost 4 bases and the J segment 3 bases; nucleotides outside the gene matches: 5. The CDR3: CASSSTSGTIYNEQFF. CDR3 sequence (DNA): TGTGCCAGCAGCTCGACTAGCGGGACAATCTACAATGAGCAGTTCTTC.

The chain joins TRBV5-4 to TRBJ1-1, with TRBD1 as a possible D gene (5 bases). This CDR3 has 14 amino acids. Trimming shortened V by 2 bases and J by 1 base, and 9 bases separated the two germline ends. Germline CDR1 reads SGHNT; CDR2 reads YYREEE (reference sequence). CDR3 in DNA: TGTGCCAGCAGCTTCCAGGGTGGGAACACTGAAGCTTTCTTT. Protein: CASSFQGGNTEAFF.

The chain combines TRBV7-9 with TRBJ1-1; no clear D. This CDR3 is 12 amino acids long. V shed 4 bases and J shed 6 bases, with 9 bases lying between them. Germline V lookup: CDR1 SEHNR, CDR2 FQNEAQ (reference sequence). DNA of the CDR3: TGTGCCAGCAGCTCGGATCATCCTGAAGCTTTCTTT. Protein product: CASSSDHPEAFF.

The chain carries TRBV15 and TRBJ1-2; TRBD1 matches at 8 bases. The CDR3 is made up of 16 amino acids. The trim removed 0 bases at V and 7 bases at J, leaving 10 bases unmatched. Germline assignment: CDR1 LNHNV and CDR2 YYDKDF (reference sequence). CDR3: CATSRDLQGGIGGYTF. CDR3 in DNA: TGTGCCACCAGCAGAGATCTACAGGGGGGAATAGGTGGCTACACCTTC.

This chain joins TRBV5-6 and TRBJ2-7, with TRBD1 matching 8 bases. The CDR3 extends over 13 amino acids. Germline V gives CDR1 SGHDT, CDR2 YYEEEE. Germline trimming cut 0 bases from V and 4 bases from J; bases unmatched to any gene: 0. For the CDR3, the DNA is TGTGCCAGCAGCTTGGGGGACAGGTACGAGCAGTACTTC. It specifies CASSLGDRYEQYF.